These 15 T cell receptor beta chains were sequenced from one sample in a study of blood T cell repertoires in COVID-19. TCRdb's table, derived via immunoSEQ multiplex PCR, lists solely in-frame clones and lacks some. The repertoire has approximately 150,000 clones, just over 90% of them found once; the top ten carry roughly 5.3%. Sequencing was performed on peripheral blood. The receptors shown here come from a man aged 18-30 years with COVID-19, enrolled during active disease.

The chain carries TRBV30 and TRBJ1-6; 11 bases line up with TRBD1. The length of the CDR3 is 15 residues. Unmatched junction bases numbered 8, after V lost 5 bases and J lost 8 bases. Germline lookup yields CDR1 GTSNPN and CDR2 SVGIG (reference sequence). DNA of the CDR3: TGTGCCTGGGGACAGGGGGCCTCTAGAGATTCACCCCTCCACTTT. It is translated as CAWGQGASRDSPLHF. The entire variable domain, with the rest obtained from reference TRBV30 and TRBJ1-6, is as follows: SQTIHQWPATLVQPVGSPLSLECTVEGTSNPNLYWYRQAAGRGLQLLFYSVGIGQISSEVPQNLSASRPQDRQFILSSKKLLLSDSGFYLCAWGQGASRDSPLHFGNGTRLTVT.

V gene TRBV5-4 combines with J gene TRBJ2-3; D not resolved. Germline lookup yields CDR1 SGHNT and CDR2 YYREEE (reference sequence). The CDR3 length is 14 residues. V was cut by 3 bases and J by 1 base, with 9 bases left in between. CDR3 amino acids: CASSSLRGTDTQYF. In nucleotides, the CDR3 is TGTGCCAGCAGCTCCCTCCGGGGCACAGATACGCAGTATTTT. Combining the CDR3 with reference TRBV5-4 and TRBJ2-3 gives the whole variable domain ETGVTQSPTHLIKTRGQQVTLRCSSQSGHNTVSWYQQALGQGPQFIFQYYREEENGRGNFPPRFSGLQFPNYSSELNVNALELDDSALYLCASSSLRGTDTQYFGPGTRLTVL.

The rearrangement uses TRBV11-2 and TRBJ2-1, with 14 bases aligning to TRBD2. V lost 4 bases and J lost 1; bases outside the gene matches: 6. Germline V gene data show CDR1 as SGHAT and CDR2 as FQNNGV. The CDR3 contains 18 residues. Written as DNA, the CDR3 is TGTGCCAGCAGCTCGATCGGGACTAGCGGGAGATCCTACAATGAGCAGTTCTTC. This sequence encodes CASSSIGTSGRSYNEQFF.

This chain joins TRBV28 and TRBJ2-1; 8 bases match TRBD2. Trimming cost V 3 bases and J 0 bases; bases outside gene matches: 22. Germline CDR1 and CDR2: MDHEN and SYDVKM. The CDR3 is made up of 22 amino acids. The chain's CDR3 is CASSLPNWTTKREQYSYNEQFF. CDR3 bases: TGTGCCAGCAGTTTGCCCAACTGGACTACCAAGCGGGAGCAATACTCCTACAATGAGCAGTTCTTC.

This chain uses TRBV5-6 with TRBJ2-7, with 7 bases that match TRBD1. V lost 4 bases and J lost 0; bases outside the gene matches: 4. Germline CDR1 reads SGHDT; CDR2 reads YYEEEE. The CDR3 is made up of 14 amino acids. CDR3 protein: CASSPGTASYEQYF. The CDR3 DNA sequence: TGTGCCAGCAGCCCCGGGACAGCCTCCTACGAGCAGTACTTC.

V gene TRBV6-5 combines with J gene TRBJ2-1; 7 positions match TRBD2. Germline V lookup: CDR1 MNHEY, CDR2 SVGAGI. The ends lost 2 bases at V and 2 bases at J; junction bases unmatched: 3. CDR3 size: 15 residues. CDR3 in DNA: TGTGCCAGCAGTTACGTGGGGGGGGCCTACAATGAGCAGTTCTTC. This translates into CASSYVGGAYNEQFF.

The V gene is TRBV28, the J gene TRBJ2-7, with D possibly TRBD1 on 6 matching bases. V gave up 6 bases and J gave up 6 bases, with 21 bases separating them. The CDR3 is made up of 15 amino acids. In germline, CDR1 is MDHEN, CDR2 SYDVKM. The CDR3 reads CASSYSRGAPGEQYF. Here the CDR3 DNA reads TGTGCCAGCAGCTACAGCAGGGGAGCTCCGGGCGAGCAGTACTTC.

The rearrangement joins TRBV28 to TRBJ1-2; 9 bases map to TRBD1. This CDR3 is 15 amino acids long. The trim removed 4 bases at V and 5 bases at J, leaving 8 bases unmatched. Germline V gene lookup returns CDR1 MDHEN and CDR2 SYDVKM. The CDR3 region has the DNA TGTGCCAGCAGTTCCTGGGACAGGGAAATGTATGGCTACACCTTC. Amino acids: CASSSWDREMYGYTF.

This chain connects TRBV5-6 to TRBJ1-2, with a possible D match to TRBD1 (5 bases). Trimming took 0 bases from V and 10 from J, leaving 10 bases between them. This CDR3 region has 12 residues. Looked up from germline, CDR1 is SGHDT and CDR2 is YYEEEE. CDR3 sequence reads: CASSLGVRVYTF. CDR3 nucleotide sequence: TGTGCCAGCAGCTTGGGTGTCAGGGTCTACACCTTC.

The CDR3 loop reads CASSGGVNYGYTF. CDR3 in DNA: TGTGCCAGCAGTGGGGGGGTTAACTATGGCTACACCTTC. The V call is TRBV28, the J call TRBJ1-2; possible D gene TRBD1, 5 bases. Between the trimmed V and J ends, which lost 5 bases and 1 base, there was a span of 8 bases. The CDR3 has 13 residues. CDR1 is MDHEN, CDR2 SYDVKM, per germline.

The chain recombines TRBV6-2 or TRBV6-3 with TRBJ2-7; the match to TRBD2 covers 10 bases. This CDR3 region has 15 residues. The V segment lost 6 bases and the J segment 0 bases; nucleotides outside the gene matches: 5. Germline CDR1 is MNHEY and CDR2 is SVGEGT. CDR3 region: CASSLAGVISYEQYF. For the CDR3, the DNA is TGTGCCAGCAGCCTAGCGGGAGTAATCTCCTACGAGCAGTACTTC.

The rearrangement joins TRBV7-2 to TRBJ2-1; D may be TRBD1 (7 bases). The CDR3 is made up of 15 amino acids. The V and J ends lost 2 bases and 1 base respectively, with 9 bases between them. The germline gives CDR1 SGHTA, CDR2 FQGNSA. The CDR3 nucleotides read TGTGCCAGCAGCTTACAGGGGGGATCCTACAATGAGCAGTTCTTC. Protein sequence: CASSLQGGSYNEQFF. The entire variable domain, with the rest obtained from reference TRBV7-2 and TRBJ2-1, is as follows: GAGVSQSPSNKVTEKGKDVELRCDPISGHTALYWYRQSLGQGLEFLIYFQGNSAPDKSGLPSDRFSAERTGGSVSTLTIQRTQQEDSAVYLCASSLQGGSYNEQFFGPGTRLTVL.

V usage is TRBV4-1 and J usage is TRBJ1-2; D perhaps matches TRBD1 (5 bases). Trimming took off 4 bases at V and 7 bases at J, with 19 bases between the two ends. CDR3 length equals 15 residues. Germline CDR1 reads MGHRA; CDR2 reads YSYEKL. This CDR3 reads CASSPAFGGEVGYTF. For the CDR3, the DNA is TGCGCCAGCAGCCCAGCTTTTGGGGGGGAGGTTGGCTACACCTTC.

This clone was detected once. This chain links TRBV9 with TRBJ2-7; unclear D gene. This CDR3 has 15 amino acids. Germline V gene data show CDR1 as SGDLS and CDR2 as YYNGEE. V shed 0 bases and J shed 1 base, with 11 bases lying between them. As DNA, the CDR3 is TGTGCCAGCAGCGTAGGGGCTTCCCTTTCCTACGAGCAGTACTTC. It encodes CASSVGASLSYEQYF.

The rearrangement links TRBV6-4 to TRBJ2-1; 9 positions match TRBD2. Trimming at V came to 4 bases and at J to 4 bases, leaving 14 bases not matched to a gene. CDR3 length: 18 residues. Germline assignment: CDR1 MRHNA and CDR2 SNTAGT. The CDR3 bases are TGTGCCAGCAGTGTAAATTTTTGCGGGAGGGCCCCGTACAATGAGCAGTTCTTC. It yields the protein CASSVNFCGRAPYNEQFF.